Below, 8 T cell receptor beta chains from the same sample are listed, as sequenced in a study of T cell responses to AZD1222 COVID-19 vaccine. Profiling relied on immunoSEQ multiplex PCR, and the TCRdb table lists in-frame clones only, not all of them. The sample has approximately 120,000 clones, about 90% seen once. This sample comprised peripheral blood, obtained on day 0 of AZD1222 vaccination. These receptors were collected from an adult in good health.

The chain couples TRBV7-8 to TRBJ2-1, with 13 bases matching TRBD2. V shed 6 bases, J shed 9 bases, and the junction held 8 bases outside the gene matches. Germline V gene sequence: CDR1 SGHVS, CDR2 FQNEAQ. The CDR3 runs 15 residues. The CDR3 loop reads CASRLLAGGLVEQFF. CDR3 DNA: TGTGCCAGCAGACTACTAGCGGGGGGGCTTGTTGAGCAGTTCTTC.

V usage is TRBV5-6 and J usage is TRBJ2-7; D unresolved. CDR3 size: 15 residues. The germline V gene encodes CDR1 SGHDT and CDR2 YYEEEE. V lost 4 bases to trimming and J lost 2 bases, with 16 bases between them. CDR3 in amino acids: CASSHAAEEAYEQYF. In DNA form, the CDR3 reads TGTGCCAGCAGCCATGCGGCAGAGGAAGCCTACGAGCAGTACTTC.

Here the CDR3 reads CASSSGGTFAQYF. As DNA, the CDR3 is TGTGCCAGCAGCTCTGGCGGGACTTTCGCTCAGTACTTC. V is TRBV5-4 and J is TRBJ2-7; possibly TRBD2 for D (6 bases). Germline CDR1 SGHNT, CDR2 YYREEE (reference sequence). V was cut by 3 bases and J by 10 bases, with 17 bases left in between. The length of the CDR3 is 13 residues.

V is TRBV7-2 and J is TRBJ1-3; no clear D gene. The germline gives CDR1 SGHTA, CDR2 FQGNSA. Trimming shortened V by 4 bases and J by 0 bases, and 10 bases separated the two germline ends. The CDR3 loop spans 15 amino acids. The CDR3 region is CASSSMGSSGNTIYF. The CDR3 DNA is TGTGCCAGCAGCTCGATGGGTAGCTCTGGAAACACCATATATTTT. The entire variable domain, with the rest obtained from reference TRBV7-2 and TRBJ1-3, is as follows: GAGVSQSPSNKVTEKGKDVELRCDPISGHTALYWYRQSLGQGLEFLIYFQGNSAPDKSGLPSDRFSAERTGGSVSTLTIQRTQQEDSAVYLCASSSMGSSGNTIYFGEGSWLTVV.

The rearrangement joins TRBV20-1 to TRBJ1-3; D remains ambiguous. V was pared by 3 bases and J by 1 base, with 10 bases between. Germline V lookup: CDR1 DFQATT, CDR2 SNEGSKA (reference sequence). This CDR3 comprises 14 residues. CDR3 sequence: CSASLVTSGNTIYF. The DNA of the CDR3 is TGCAGTGCTAGTTTGGTCACTTCTGGAAACACCATATATTTT.

The rearrangement joins TRBV7-3 to TRBJ2-1, with 11 bases matching TRBD2. The CDR3 runs 15 residues. Germline-derived CDR1 and CDR2 are SGHTA and FQGTGA. Losses at the gene ends were 2 bases for V and 7 bases for J; bases not matched to a gene: 4. CDR3 loop: CASSLVAGGLNEQFF. The CDR3 DNA follows: TGTGCCAGCAGCTTAGTAGCGGGGGGGCTGAATGAGCAGTTCTTC.

J is TRBJ1-1 and V is TRBV7-9, with 8 bases aligning to TRBD1. CDR3 length: 16 residues. In germline, CDR1 is SEHNR, CDR2 FQNEAQ (reference sequence). V was clipped by 5 bases and J by 11 bases; unmatched bases: 19. In nucleotides, the CDR3 is TGTGCCAGCAGCGACCAGGGGGCCGGAGAAGGCTTGCGGGCTTTCTTT. Translation: CASSDQGAGEGLRAFF.

The gene calls are TRBV7-3 and TRBJ2-3; the D gene could be TRBD1 or TRBD2 (5 bases each). CDR3 length equals 15 residues. CDR1 and CDR2 from the germline V gene are SGHTA and FQGTGA. Trimming stripped 5 bases from V and 1 base from J, with 13 bases between. The CDR3 nucleotides read TGTGCCAGCAGCCCCGCAGGGACCCGCACAGATACGCAGTATTTT. Amino acids: CASSPAGTRTDTQYF. The full variable domain, rest sourced from reference TRBV7-3 and TRBJ2-3, is GAGVSQTPSNKVTEKGKYVELRCDPISGHTALYWYRQSLGQGPEFLIYFQGTGAADDSGLPNDRFFAVRPEGSVSTLKIQRTERGDSAVYLCASSPAGTRTDTQYFGPGTRLTVL.